A single sample gave rise to the 26 T cell receptor beta chains below, sequenced in a study of T cell repertoires in cytomegalovirus infection. TCRdb recomputed calls from the reads with MiXCR, one row per CDR3 protein. The sample has some 680,000 distinct CDR3 sequences, approximately 34% seen once; the top ten hold around 3%. The sequencing sample was made of PBMCs. Every receptor here comes from a human donor in good health (CMV status not recorded). Some clones in this sample may be carry-over from other donors' samples.

This rearrangement joins TRBV28 to TRBJ2-1; 10 bases match TRBD2. CDR1 is MDHEN, CDR2 SYDVKM, per germline. This CDR3 is 14 amino acids long. Trimming took 6 bases from V and 8 from J; bases not matched to a gene: 7. In nucleotides, the CDR3 is TGTGCCAGCAGGCGGGCTAGCGGGAGCTATGAGCAGTTCTTC. This codes for CASRRASGSYEQFF.

The rearrangement uses TRBV7-9 and TRBJ2-1; unclear D gene. From germline, CDR1 is SEHNR and CDR2 FQNEAQ (reference sequence). CDR3 length equals 19 residues. V lost 1 base and J lost 5, with 24 bases in between. The CDR3 protein is CASSLVRPVTEKADNEQFF. CDR3 nucleotides: TGTGCCAGCAGCTTAGTTCGTCCGGTAACAGAGAAGGCCGACAATGAGCAGTTCTTC.

The chain uses TRBV4-1 and TRBJ2-3; TRBD2 might be the D (6 bases). CDR1 MGHRA and CDR2 YSYEKL come from the germline V gene. The V gene lost 0 bases and the J gene lost 1 base, with 14 bases spanning the gap. The CDR3 spans 17 residues. The CDR3 region is CASSQDGLGGGTDTQYF. The CDR3 nucleotides are TGCGCCAGCAGCCAAGATGGGTTGGGGGGAGGCACAGATACGCAGTATTTT.

This clonotype was observed many times. V and J are TRBV2 and TRBJ1-1, with D unresolved. Germline CDR1 SNHLY, CDR2 FYNNEI. The CDR3 is 15 residues long. V lost 8 bases, J lost 5 bases, and 21 bases lay in between. The CDR3 spells CASGKVGVISTEAFF. The DNA for the CDR3 is TGTGCCAGCGGTAAAGTTGGGGTCATATCAACTGAAGCTTTCTTT.

The V and J genes are TRBV29-1 and TRBJ1-1; D is undetermined. Germline CDR1 is SQVTM and CDR2 is ANQGSEA. This CDR3 contains 13 residues. The V end was cut by 3 bases, the J end by 1 base, with 9 bases between. The CDR3 bases are TGCAGCGTTGATGTACTGACGAACACTGAAGCTTTCTTT. It yields the protein CSVDVLTNTEAFF.

The rearrangement links TRBV6-5 to TRBJ1-5; D is undetermined. Germline assignment: CDR1 MNHEY and CDR2 SVGAGI. CDR3 length: 14 residues. V was pared by 6 bases and J by 4 bases, with 13 bases between. CDR3: CASSPLDLNQPQHF. The CDR3 nucleotides read TGTGCCAGCAGCCCCCTGGACCTAAATCAGCCCCAGCATTTT.

The chain combines TRBV20-1 with TRBJ1-5; 7 bases fit TRBD1. The germline V gene encodes CDR1 DFQATT and CDR2 SNEGSKA (reference sequence). CDR3 size: 15 residues. With 0 bases clipped from V and 7 bases from J, the junction kept 9 bases outside the gene matches. The CDR3 sequence: CSARDLEGAGQPQHF. The CDR3, as DNA: TGCAGTGCTAGAGATCTTGAGGGGGCAGGACAGCCCCAGCATTTT.

This clonotype was counted many times. This chain joins TRBV19 and TRBJ1-6; D ambiguous. Trimming took 5 bases from V and 8 from J, leaving 13 bases between them. Germline V gene data show CDR1 as LNHDA and CDR2 as SQIVND (reference sequence). The CDR3 spans 14 residues. DNA of the CDR3: TGTGCCAGTAGTTGGGTCGACAACGATTCACCCCTCCACTTT. Its protein product is CASSWVDNDSPLHF.

This clonotype occurred a few times. The chain couples TRBV7-9 to TRBJ2-5; TRBD2 matches 7 bases. After removal of 5 bases from V and 5 bases from J, the junction contained 11 bases not matched to a gene. The CDR3 is 15 residues long. Germline V gene sequence: CDR1 SEHNR, CDR2 FQNEAQ (reference sequence). For the CDR3, the DNA is TGTGCCAGCAGCGCCACCGAGGGGCGGGAGGAGACCCAGTACTTC. It translates to CASSATEGREETQYF.

This clonotype turned up a few times. This sequence joins TRBV20-1 and TRBJ1-5; TRBD1 matches 7 bases. This CDR3 has 15 residues. Germline V gives CDR1 DFQATT, CDR2 SNEGSKA (reference sequence). V lost 6 bases, J lost 2 bases, and 10 bases stayed unmatched. The CDR3 region has the DNA TGCAGTGCAACGACAGGGAGGGTTGGCAATCAGCCCCAGCATTTT. Its translation: CSATTGRVGNQPQHF.

The genes are TRBV7-9 and TRBJ1-6, with D possibly TRBD1 on 6 matching bases. V dropped 0 bases and J dropped 8 bases, with 11 bases sitting between them. Germline CDR1 is SEHNR and CDR2 is FQNEAQ (reference sequence). The CDR3 has 15 amino acids. The CDR3 DNA reads TGTGCCAGCAGCTTAGCGTGGGACACGGATTCACCCCTCCACTTT. It is translated as CASSLAWDTDSPLHF.

The rearrangement links TRBV20-1 to TRBJ2-2; 10 bases fit TRBD2. Germline loops: CDR1 DFQATT, CDR2 SNEGSKA (reference sequence). The CDR3 contains 15 residues. V trimming: 3 bases; J trimming: 6 bases; junction bases outside the gene matches: 7. The CDR3 DNA sequence: TGCAGTGCTAGTGGGCTAGCGGGAGACTCCGGGGAGCTGTTTTTT. As protein: CSASGLAGDSGELFF.

This chain joins TRBV6-4 and TRBJ2-1; tentatively, D is TRBD1 or TRBD2 (5 bases each). The CDR3 has 13 amino acids. Germline CDR1 MRHNA, CDR2 SNTAGT. Trimming stripped 0 bases from V and 7 bases from J, with 7 bases between. The CDR3 reads CASSDSRGNEQFF. CDR3 nucleotide sequence: TGTGCCAGCAGTGACTCGAGGGGAAATGAGCAGTTCTTC.

In this sample, this clonotype turned up once. The V call is TRBV4-2, the J call TRBJ2-2, with D possibly TRBD2 on 6 matching bases. Germline V lookup: CDR1 LGHNA, CDR2 YNFKEQ. This CDR3 has 12 amino acids. V lost 3 bases, J lost 7 bases, and 6 bases lay in between. CDR3 in amino acids: CASSHSGGELFF. CDR3 bases: TGTGCCAGCAGCCATAGCGGCGGGGAGCTGTTTTTT.

V and J are TRBV7-9 and TRBJ1-5, with a possible D match to TRBD1 (5 bases). Germline V gene lookup returns CDR1 SEHNR and CDR2 FQNEAQ (reference sequence). CDR3 size: 12 residues. V was trimmed by 5 bases and J by 5 bases, leaving 7 bases between them. The CDR3 coding sequence is TGTGCCAGCAGCCGGGACGATCAGCCCCAGCATTTT. It yields the protein CASSRDDQPQHF.

There are many counts of this clonotype. This chain joins TRBV18 and TRBJ2-3; 7 bases align to TRBD2. V lost 2 bases and J lost 4; bases outside the gene matches: 6. Germline V lookup: CDR1 KGHSH, CDR2 LQKENI. The length of the CDR3 is 15 residues. CDR3 region: CASSPTVGLADTQYF. In DNA form, the CDR3 reads TGTGCCAGCTCACCAACGGTTGGACTAGCAGATACGCAGTATTTT. The whole variable domain, remainder taken from reference TRBV18 and TRBJ2-3, is NAGVMQNPRHLVRRRGQEARLRCSPMKGHSHVYWYRQLPEEGLKFMVYLQKENIIDESGMPKERFSAEFPKEGPSILRIQQVVRGDSAAYFCASSPTVGLADTQYFGPGTRLTVL.

A few counts support this clonotype. This chain uses TRBV2 with TRBJ2-3; D not certain. This CDR3 region has 15 residues. The V end was cut by 2 bases, the J end by 1 base, with 10 bases between. Germline lookup yields CDR1 SNHLY and CDR2 FYNNEI. CDR3 nucleotide sequence: TGTGCCAGCAGTGAATGGCAGGTTGGCACAGATACGCAGTATTTT. Amino acid sequence: CASSEWQVGTDTQYF.

This clonotype was seen only a few times. This chain links TRBV7-6 with TRBJ1-4, with D hard to call. There are 14 residues in the CDR3. Trimming pared 5 bases from V and 7 bases from J, leaving 14 bases between. Germline V gene data show CDR1 as SGHVS and CDR2 as FNYEAQ. The CDR3 loop is CASSLAVRIEKLFF. The CDR3 DNA reads as TGTGCCAGCAGCCTCGCGGTGAGGATTGAAAAACTGTTTTTT.

The chain recombines TRBV7-8 with TRBJ2-7, with 9 nucleotides matching TRBD1. The CDR3 sequence is 16 residues long. The germline V gene encodes CDR1 SGHVS and CDR2 FQNEAQ. V was clipped by 5 bases and J by 5 bases; unmatched bases: 13. The CDR3 nucleotides read TGTGCCAGCAGCAAACCACGCCGGGACAGGGACCACGAGCAGTACTTC. It codes for CASSKPRRDRDHEQYF.

Remarks on this clonotype: A much bigger clone sits one base away, suggesting this may be a read error. The rearrangement links TRBV7-8 to TRBJ1-5; D unclear. The CDR3 consists of 12 residues. Germline V gene lookup returns CDR1 SGHVS and CDR2 FQNEAQ. The CDR3, as DNA: TGTGCCAGCAGCAAAGCCGATCATCCCCAGCATTTT. Its translation: CASSKADHPQHF.

This clonotype has a count of ten or more. The chain links TRBV6-2 or TRBV6-3 to TRBJ1-2; TRBD1 agrees at 8 bases. Trimming cost V 5 bases and J 1 base; bases outside gene matches: 12. The CDR3 length is 17 residues. Per the germline V gene, CDR1 is MNHEY and CDR2 is SVGEGT. CDR3 region: CASSHDRGRLYNYGYTF. As DNA, the CDR3 is TGTGCCAGCAGTCACGACAGGGGACGCCTGTATAACTATGGCTACACCTTC.

Concerning this clonotype: Sequence at one end of the junction differs from germline and may be a read error. The DNA of the CDR3 is TGTGCCAGCAGCTTGGTGACAGCAACTAATGAAAAACTGTTTTTT. Translation: CASSLVTATNEKLFF. The chain employs TRBV5-3 and TRBJ1-4; maybe TRBD1 (5 bases). TRBV5-3 is flagged as an ORF with uncertain function. This CDR3 spans 15 amino acids.

The chain is built from TRBV2 and TRBJ2-3; 13 bases are a match to TRBD2. The V gene end was trimmed by 5 bases and the J gene end by 2 bases; junction bases not matched to a gene: 7. Germline loops: CDR1 SNHLY, CDR2 FYNNEI. The CDR3 spans 17 residues. CDR3 amino acids: CASSRTSGGGHTDTQYF. CDR3 bases: TGTGCCAGCAGTCGGACTAGCGGGGGAGGTCACACAGATACGCAGTATTTT.

In its sample, this clonotype was seen many times. The rearrangement uses TRBV7-2 and TRBJ1-1; tentative D call: TRBD1 (5 bases). Germline assignment: CDR1 SGHTA and CDR2 FQGNSA. V was pared by 2 bases and J by 5 bases, with 12 bases between. CDR3 length equals 14 residues. Here the CDR3 reads CASSLSIGTTEAFF. In DNA form, the CDR3 reads TGTGCCAGCAGCTTAAGCATAGGGACGACTGAAGCTTTCTTT.

DNA of the CDR3: TGTGCCAGCAGGATTACTGACAGGGCCTACGAGCAGTACTTC. It translates to CASRITDRAYEQYF. J is TRBJ2-7 and V is TRBV27, with 7 bases that match TRBD1. The V gene end was trimmed by 6 bases and the J gene end by 2 bases; junction bases not matched to a gene: 7. The CDR3 is made up of 14 amino acids. Germline loops: CDR1 MNHEY, CDR2 SMNVEV (reference sequence).

The rearrangement links TRBV20-1 to TRBJ2-7; 9 bases are shared with TRBD1. CDR3 length: 13 residues. Germline V gene data show CDR1 as DFQATT and CDR2 as SNEGSKA (reference sequence). V lost 2 bases, J lost 7 bases, and 6 bases stayed unmatched. The CDR3 nucleotides read TGCAGTGCTAGACGAGGACAGGGGTATGAGCAGTACTTC. Residues: CSARRGQGYEQYF.